Listed below are T cell receptor beta chains from one sample, sequenced in a study of blood T cell repertoires in COVID-19. Assay: immunoSEQ multiplex PCR; the TCRdb copy retains only in-frame clones and omits some. The data hold roughly 170,000 clones, with around 83% observed a single time. Sequencing input: PBMCs or T cells enriched from blood (not recorded which). All receptors come from a woman aged 45-65 years in a cohort exposed to, infected with or recovered from COVID-19 (not recorded which). CDR3s include the opening cysteine and the closing phenylalanine or tryptophan. Fields, in order: J gene, V gene, CDR3 protein.

TRBJ1-1 TRBV6-4 CASRATGNTEAFF
TRBJ1-5 TRBV28 CASSPDSRLNQPQHF
TRBJ1-6 TRBV10-3 CAISEEGGNSPLHF
TRBJ1-1 TRBV19 CASSIDTSRTEAFF
TRBJ1-3 TRBV4-2 CASSQGGGAGGGNTIYF
TRBJ1-4 TRBV7-8 CASSYRGTTNEKLFF
TRBJ1-4 TRBV28 CASTPTGSNEKLFF
TRBJ2-3 TRBV21-1 CASTPRELYTDTQYF
TRBJ2-1 TRBV28 CASSAPGQLNEQFF
TRBJ2-7 TRBV7-3 CASSLSTGGYEQYF
TRBJ2-3 TRBV11-3 CASSVGLAVSTDTQYF